This TCR beta chain was profiled in a study of cytomegalovirus exposure and HLA in healthy donors. Study-wide results and limits: Exclusion as indistinguishable affected some V segments, including TRBV6-2 and TRBV6-3. Earlier results showed most TCR beta V segments being productive about 87% or about 30% of the time. Three chains tied to CMV proved CMV antigen-specific in vitro. In a later analysis, CMV-associated beta chains were mostly HLA-associated, it appeared.

CDR1 and CDR2 (germline): SNHLY, FYNNEI. The V and J ends lost 6 bases and 6 bases, in that order; junction bases with no gene match: 12. The CDR3 sequence is 15 residues long. The primer mix had 60 Vbeta and 13 Jbeta primers. The repertoire was sequenced with immunoSEQ multiplex PCR; TCRdb's copy has only in-frame clones and lacks some. The sample records 150,000 to 200,000 clones, 75% to 80% being singletons. This clone was detected only a few times. Its specificity is unknown. The receptor was derived from a man between 35 and 55 years old in good health and CMV-seropositive. The gene calls are TRBV2 and TRBJ2-7; 9 bases align to TRBD2. Sample: PBMCs. The CDR3 loop is CASRPQAGTSLEQYF. The DNA of the CDR3 is TGTGCCAGCAGGCCCCAGGCCGGGACTAGCCTCGAGCAGTACTTC.